The clone carrying this TCR beta chain was seen many times. This record belongs to a study of response to subunit inactivated influenza vaccine. CDR1 SGHRS and CDR2 YFSETQ come from the germline V gene. The CDR3 has 14 amino acids. The ends were cut back, 1 base at V and 5 bases at J, with 11 bases in the middle. MiXCR was run by TCRdb on the RT-PCR reads, yielding one entry per CDR3 protein. This sample has 600,000 to 700,000 distinct CDR3 sequences, with around 13% found just once. This TCR came from a man aged 45-65 years who received an inactivated influenza vaccine. The sequencing used PBMCs from blood, collected roughly 2 weeks before vaccination. This chain joins TRBV5-1 and TRBJ2-3; TRBD1 is a possible D gene (6 bases). The CDR3 region has the DNA TGCGCCAGCAGCTTGAGTGGGGGCAGAGATACGCAGTATTTT. It codes for CASSLSGGRDTQYF.